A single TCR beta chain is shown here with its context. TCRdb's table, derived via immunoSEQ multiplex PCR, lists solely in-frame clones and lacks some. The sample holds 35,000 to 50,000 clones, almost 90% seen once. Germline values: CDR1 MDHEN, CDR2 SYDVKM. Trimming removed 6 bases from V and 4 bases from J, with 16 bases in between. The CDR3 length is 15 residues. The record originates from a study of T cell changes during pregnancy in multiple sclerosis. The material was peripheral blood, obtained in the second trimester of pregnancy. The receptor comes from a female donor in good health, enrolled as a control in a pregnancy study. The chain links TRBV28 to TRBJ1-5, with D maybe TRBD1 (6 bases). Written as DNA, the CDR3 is TGTGCCAGCAGGCCCTCCGGGGGGCATAATCAGCCCCAGCATTTT. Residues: CASRPSGGHNQPQHF.